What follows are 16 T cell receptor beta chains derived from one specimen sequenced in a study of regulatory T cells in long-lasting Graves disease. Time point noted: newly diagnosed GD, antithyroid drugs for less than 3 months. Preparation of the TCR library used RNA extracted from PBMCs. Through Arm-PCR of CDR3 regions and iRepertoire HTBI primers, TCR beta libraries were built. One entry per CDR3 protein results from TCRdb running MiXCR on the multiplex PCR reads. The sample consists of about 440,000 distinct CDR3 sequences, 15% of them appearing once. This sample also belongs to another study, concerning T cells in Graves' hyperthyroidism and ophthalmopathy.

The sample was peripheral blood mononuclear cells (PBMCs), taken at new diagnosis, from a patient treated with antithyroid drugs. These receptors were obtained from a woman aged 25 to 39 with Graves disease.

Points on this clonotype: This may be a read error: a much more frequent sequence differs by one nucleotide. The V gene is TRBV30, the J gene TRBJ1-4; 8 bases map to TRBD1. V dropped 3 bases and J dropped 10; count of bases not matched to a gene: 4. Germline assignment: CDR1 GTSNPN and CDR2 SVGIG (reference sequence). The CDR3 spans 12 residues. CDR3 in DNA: TGTGCCTGGAGCGACACAGGGGGAAAACTGTTTTTT. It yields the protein CAWSDTGGKLFF.

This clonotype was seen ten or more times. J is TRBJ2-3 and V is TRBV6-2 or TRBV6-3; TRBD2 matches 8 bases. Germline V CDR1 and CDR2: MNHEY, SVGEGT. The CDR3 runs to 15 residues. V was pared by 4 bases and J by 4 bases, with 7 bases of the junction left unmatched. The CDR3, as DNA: TGTGCCAGCAGTTGGACTAGCTTAACTCCAGATACGCAGTATTTT. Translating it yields CASSWTSLTPDTQYF.

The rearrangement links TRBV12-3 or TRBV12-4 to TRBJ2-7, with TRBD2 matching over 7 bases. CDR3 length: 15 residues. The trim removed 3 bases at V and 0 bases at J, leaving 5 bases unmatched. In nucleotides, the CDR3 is TGTGCCAGCAGTTTTGGGGGGGAAAGCTCCTACGAGCAGTACTTC. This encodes CASSFGGESSYEQYF.

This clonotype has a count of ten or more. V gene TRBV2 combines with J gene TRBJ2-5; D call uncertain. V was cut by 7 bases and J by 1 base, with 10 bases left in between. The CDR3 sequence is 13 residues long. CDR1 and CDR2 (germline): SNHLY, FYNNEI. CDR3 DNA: TGTGCCAGCAACAGTAACAGCCAAGAGACCCAGTACTTC. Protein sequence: CASNSNSQETQYF.

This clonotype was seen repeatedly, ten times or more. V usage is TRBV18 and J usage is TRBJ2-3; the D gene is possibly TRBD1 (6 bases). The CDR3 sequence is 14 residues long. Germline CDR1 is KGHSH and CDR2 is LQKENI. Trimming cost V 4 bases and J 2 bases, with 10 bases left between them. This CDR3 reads CASSRGPDTDTQYF. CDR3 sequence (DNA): TGTGCCAGCTCACGGGGGCCCGACACAGATACGCAGTATTTT.

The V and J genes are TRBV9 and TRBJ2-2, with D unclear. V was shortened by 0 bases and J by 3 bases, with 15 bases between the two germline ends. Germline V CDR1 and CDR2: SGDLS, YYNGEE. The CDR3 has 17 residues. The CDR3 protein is CASSVAWDGPDTGELFF. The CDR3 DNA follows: TGTGCCAGCAGCGTAGCTTGGGATGGGCCGGACACCGGGGAGCTGTTTTTT.

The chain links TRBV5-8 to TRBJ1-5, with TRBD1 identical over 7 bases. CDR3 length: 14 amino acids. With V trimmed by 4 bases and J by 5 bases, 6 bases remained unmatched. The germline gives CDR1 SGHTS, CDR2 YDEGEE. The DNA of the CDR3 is TGTGCCAGCAGCACCAACAGGGGTTATCAGCCCCAGCATTTT. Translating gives CASSTNRGYQPQHF. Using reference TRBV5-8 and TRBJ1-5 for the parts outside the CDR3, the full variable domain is EAGVTQSPTHLIKTRGQQATLRCSPISGHTSVYWYQQALGLGLQFLLWYDEGEERNRGNFPPRFSGRQFPNYSSELNVNALELEDSALYLCASSTNRGYQPQHFGDGTRLSIL.

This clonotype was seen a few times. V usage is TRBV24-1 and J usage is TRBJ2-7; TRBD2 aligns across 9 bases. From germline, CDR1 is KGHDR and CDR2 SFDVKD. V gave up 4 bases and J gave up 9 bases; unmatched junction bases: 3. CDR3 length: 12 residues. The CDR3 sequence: CATSDLAGRQYF. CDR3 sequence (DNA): TGTGCCACCAGTGACCTAGCGGGACGGCAGTACTTC.

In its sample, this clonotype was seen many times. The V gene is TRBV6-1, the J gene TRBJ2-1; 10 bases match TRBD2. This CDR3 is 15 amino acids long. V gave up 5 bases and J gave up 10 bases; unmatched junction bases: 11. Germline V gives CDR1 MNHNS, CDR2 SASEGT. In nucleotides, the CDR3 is TGTGCCAGCAGTCGTCCGAGCGGGGGGGATGGAGAGCAGTTCTTC. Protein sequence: CASSRPSGGDGEQFF.

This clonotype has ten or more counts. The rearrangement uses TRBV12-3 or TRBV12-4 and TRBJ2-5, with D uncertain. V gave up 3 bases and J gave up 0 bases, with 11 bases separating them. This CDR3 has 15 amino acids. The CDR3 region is CASSFIKGYQETQYF. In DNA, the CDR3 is TGTGCCAGCAGTTTCATTAAGGGCTACCAAGAGACCCAGTACTTC.

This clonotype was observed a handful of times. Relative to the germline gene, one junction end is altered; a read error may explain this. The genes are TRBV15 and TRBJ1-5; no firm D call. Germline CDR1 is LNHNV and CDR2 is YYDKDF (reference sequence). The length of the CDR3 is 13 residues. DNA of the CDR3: TGTGCCACCAGCGGAGAGAGCAATCAGCCCCAGCATTTT. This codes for CATSGESNQPQHF.

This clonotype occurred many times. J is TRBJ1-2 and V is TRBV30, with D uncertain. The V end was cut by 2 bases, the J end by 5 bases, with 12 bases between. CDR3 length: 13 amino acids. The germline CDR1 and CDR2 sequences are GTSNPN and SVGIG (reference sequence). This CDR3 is CAWSPNHGYGYTF. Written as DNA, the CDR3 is TGTGCCTGGAGTCCTAATCATGGTTATGGCTACACCTTC.

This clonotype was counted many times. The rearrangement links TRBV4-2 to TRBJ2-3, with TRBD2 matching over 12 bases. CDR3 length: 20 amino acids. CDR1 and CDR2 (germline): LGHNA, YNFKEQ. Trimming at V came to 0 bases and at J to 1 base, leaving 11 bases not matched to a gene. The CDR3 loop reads CASSQDFLAGGGSGTDTQYF. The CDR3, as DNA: TGTGCCAGCAGCCAAGATTTTCTAGCGGGAGGGGGCAGTGGCACAGATACGCAGTATTTT.

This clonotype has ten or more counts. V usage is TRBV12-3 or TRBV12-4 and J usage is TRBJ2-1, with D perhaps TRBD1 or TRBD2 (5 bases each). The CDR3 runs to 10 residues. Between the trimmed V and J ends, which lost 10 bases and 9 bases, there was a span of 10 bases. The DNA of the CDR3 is TGTGCCATCTCCGGGACTGAGCAGTTCTTC. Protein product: CAISGTEQFF.

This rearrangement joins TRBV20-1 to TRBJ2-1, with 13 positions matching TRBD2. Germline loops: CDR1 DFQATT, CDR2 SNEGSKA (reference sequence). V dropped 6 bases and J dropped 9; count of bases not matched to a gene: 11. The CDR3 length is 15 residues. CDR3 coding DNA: TGCAGTGCGCCGGGACTAGCGGGATGGGGCGGTGAGCAGTTCTTC. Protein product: CSAPGLAGWGGEQFF.

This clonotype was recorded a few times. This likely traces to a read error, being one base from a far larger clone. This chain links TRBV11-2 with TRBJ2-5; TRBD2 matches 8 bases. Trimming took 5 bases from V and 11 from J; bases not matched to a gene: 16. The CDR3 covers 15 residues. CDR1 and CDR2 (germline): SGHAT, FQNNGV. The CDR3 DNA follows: TGTGCCAGCAGCCCTACTAGCGGATCTTACAATGAGCAGTACTTC. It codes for CASSPTSGSYNEQYF.